This T cell receptor beta chain is from a study of blood T cells in healthy people across ages. The CDR3 has 15 amino acids. The V gene lost 5 bases and the J gene lost 4 bases, with 16 bases spanning the gap. Germline lookup yields CDR1 SGHTA and CDR2 FQGNSA. Isolation yielded PBMCs, at least 7 million per sample, in every case. Sample-barcoded 5' priming and a J-beta primer mix drove a second PCR of about 6 to 11 cycles. TCRdb called the 5' RACE reads again in MiXCR, with one record for every CDR3 protein. The sample includes over 600,000 distinct CDR3 sequences, 56% seen only once; the top ten take around 24%. A note on this clonotype: Its target is unknown.

The study's findings and limits: Older age went with lower TCR beta diversity per million T cells, in a roughly linear way. Because sorting was not performed, PBMCs prevented conclusive naive versus antigen-experienced comparison.

This TCR derives from a man aged 40-55 years in good health. The genes are TRBV7-2 and TRBJ2-3, with D possibly being TRBD2 (5 bases). Sequencing was carried out using blood. For the CDR3, the DNA is TGTGCCAGCAGCCACCGTAGAGGGCAGGCAGATACGCAGTATTTT. Translating it yields CASSHRRGQADTQYF.